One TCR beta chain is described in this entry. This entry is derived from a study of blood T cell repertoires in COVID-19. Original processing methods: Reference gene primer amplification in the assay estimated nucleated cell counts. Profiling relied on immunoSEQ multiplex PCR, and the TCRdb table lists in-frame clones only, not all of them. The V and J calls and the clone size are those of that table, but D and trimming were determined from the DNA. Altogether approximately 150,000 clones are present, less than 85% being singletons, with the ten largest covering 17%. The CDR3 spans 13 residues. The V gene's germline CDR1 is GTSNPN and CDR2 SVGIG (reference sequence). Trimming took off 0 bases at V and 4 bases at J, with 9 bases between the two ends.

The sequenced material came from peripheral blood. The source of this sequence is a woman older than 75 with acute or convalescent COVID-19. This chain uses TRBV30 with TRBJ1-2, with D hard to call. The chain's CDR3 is CAWSVQSIYGYTF. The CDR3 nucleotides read TGTGCCTGGAGTGTACAAAGTATCTATGGCTACACCTTC.